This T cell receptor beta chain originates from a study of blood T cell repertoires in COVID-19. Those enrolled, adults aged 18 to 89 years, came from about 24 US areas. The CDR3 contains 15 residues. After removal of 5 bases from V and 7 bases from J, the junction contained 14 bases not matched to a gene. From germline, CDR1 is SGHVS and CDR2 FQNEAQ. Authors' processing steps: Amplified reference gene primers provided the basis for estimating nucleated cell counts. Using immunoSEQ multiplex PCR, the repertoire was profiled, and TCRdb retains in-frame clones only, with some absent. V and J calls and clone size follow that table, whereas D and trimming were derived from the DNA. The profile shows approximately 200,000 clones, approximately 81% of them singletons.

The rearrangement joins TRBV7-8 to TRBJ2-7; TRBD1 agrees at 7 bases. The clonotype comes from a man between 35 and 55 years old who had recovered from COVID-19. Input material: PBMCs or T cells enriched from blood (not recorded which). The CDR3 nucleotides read TGTGCCAGCAGCGAGGGGGCAAGCCTATCCTGGGAGCAGTACTTC. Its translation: CASSEGASLSWEQYF.